These 27 T cell receptor beta chains share one sample of origin, sequenced in a study of cytomegalovirus exposure and HLA in healthy donors. Primers: 60 Vbeta forward and 13 Jbeta reverse. Method: immunoSEQ multiplex PCR; TCRdb's copy keeps in-frame clones and lacks some. The sample has approximately 150,000 clones; 73% are singletons. Input material: PBMCs. These receptors were collected from a woman aged 18-29 years in good health and CMV-seronegative.

The chain recombines TRBV7-2 with TRBJ2-1; perhaps TRBD2 as D (5 bases). Per the germline V gene, CDR1 is SGHTA and CDR2 is FQGNSA. Trimming stripped 7 bases from V and 4 bases from J, with 17 bases between. This CDR3 is 15 amino acids long. CDR3 sequence (DNA): TGTGCCAGCAATCTTGGGGTGTCGGGGTACAATGAGCAGTTCTTC. Amino acid sequence: CASNLGVSGYNEQFF. The full variable domain, with the rest looked up from reference TRBV7-2 and TRBJ2-1, is GAGVSQSPSNKVTEKGKDVELRCDPISGHTALYWYRQSLGQGLEFLIYFQGNSAPDKSGLPSDRFSAERTGGSVSTLTIQRTQQEDSAVYLCASNLGVSGYNEQFFGPGTRLTVL.

The rearrangement links TRBV5-1 to TRBJ1-6, with 8 positions matching TRBD1. This CDR3 is built from 15 residues. V was pared by 2 bases and J by 4 bases, with 2 bases of the junction left unmatched. Germline V gene data show CDR1 as SGHRS and CDR2 as YFSETQ. The CDR3 protein is CASSLRTGYNSPLHF. The CDR3 nucleotides read TGCGCCAGCAGCTTACGGACAGGGTATAATTCACCCCTCCACTTT.

The gene calls are TRBV6-6 and TRBJ2-2; 10 bases align to TRBD1. J gave up 7 bases and V 6 bases, and 8 bases lay outside the gene matches. The germline gives CDR1 MNHNY, CDR2 SVGAGI (reference sequence). The CDR3 contains 15 residues. The CDR3 DNA reads TGTGCCAGCAGCCGCCGACAGGGGGCGGGCGGGGAGCTGTTTTTT. It specifies CASSRRQGAGGELFF.

This clone showed up just a few times. This chain connects TRBV4-3 to TRBJ2-1, with 9 bases fitting TRBD1. The V segment lost 0 bases and the J segment 8 bases; nucleotides outside the gene matches: 8. This CDR3 has 16 residues. The germline V gene encodes CDR1 LGHNA and CDR2 YSLEER. The CDR3 bases are TGCGCCAGCAGCCAAGATCCGGGGACAGGGTACGATGAGCAGTTCTTC. This codes for CASSQDPGTGYDEQFF.

V gene TRBV11-3 combines with J gene TRBJ2-5; TRBD1 is a possible D gene (6 bases). Germline values: CDR1 SGHNT, CDR2 YENEEA. The CDR3 length is 12 residues. Between the trimmed V and J ends, which lost 8 bases and 0 bases, there was a span of 7 bases. The CDR3 DNA follows: TGTGCCAGCGGGGACAACCAAGAGACCCAGTACTTC. It codes for CASGDNQETQYF. Combining the CDR3 with reference TRBV11-3 and TRBJ2-5 gives the whole variable domain EAGVVQSPRYKIIEKKQPVAFWCNPISGHNTLYWYLQNLGQGPELLIRYENEEAVDDSQLPKDRFSAERLKGVDSTLKIQPAELGDSAVYLCASGDNQETQYFGPGTRLLVL.

The rearrangement uses TRBV19 and TRBJ2-3; D might be TRBD2 (6 bases). The CDR3 length is 14 residues. The germline V and J ends were trimmed by 3 bases and 1 base, with 8 bases remaining between them. CDR1 and CDR2 (germline): LNHDA, SQIVND (reference sequence). This CDR3 is CASSMTGGTDTQYF. CDR3 coding DNA: TGTGCCAGTAGTATGACGGGGGGCACAGATACGCAGTATTTT.

The chain joins TRBV5-1 to TRBJ2-5, with 15 bases aligning to TRBD2. Losses at the gene ends were 5 bases for V and 1 base for J; bases not matched to a gene: 6. Germline V gene sequence: CDR1 SGHRS, CDR2 YFSETQ. This CDR3 region has 17 residues. The CDR3 DNA reads TGCGCCAGCAGGTCCGGGACTAGCGGGGGGTTCCAAGAGACCCAGTACTTC. Protein: CASRSGTSGGFQETQYF.

The rearrangement joins TRBV28 to TRBJ1-3; D is ambiguous. Trimming removed 6 bases at V and 4 bases at J, with 7 bases between. The CDR3 consists of 12 residues. The V gene's germline CDR1 is MDHEN and CDR2 SYDVKM. The CDR3 nucleotides read TGTGCCAGCAGGCGGTCAGGAAACACCATATATTTT. Encoded protein: CASRRSGNTIYF.

V usage is TRBV6-5 and J usage is TRBJ1-2; TRBD1 is a possible D gene (5 bases). The V gene's germline CDR1 is MNHEY and CDR2 SVGAGI. The CDR3 has 14 amino acids. Trimming pared 5 bases from V and 6 bases from J, leaving 16 bases between. The CDR3 DNA follows: TGTGCCAGCAGTAAACGCGGGACTCTGGATGGCTACACCTTC. Encoded protein: CASSKRGTLDGYTF.

V usage is TRBV15 and J usage is TRBJ2-5, with a weak D call TRBD2 (6 bases). The CDR3 has 13 amino acids. Per germline, CDR1 LNHNV and CDR2 YYDKDF (reference sequence). With 5 bases removed from V and 3 bases from J, the gap between germline ends came to 10 bases. Here the CDR3 DNA reads TGTGCCACCAGCCGGGACTTCGAAGAGACCCAGTACTTC. This translates into CATSRDFEETQYF.

In DNA, the CDR3 is TGTGCCAGCAGCGGTCCCCCGGGACAGGACATATACGAGCAGTACGTC. It specifies CASSGPPGQDIYEQYV. The V and J genes are TRBV5-8 and TRBJ2-7; 8 bases match TRBD1. The germline V gene encodes CDR1 SGHTS and CDR2 YDEGEE. V shed 4 bases and J 4 bases; nucleotides not matched to a gene: 13. This CDR3 has 16 amino acids.

This clone was counted a few times. V gene TRBV23-1 combines with J gene TRBJ2-7; 7 bases are shared with TRBD1. TRBV23-1 is given ORF status, its function remaining uncertain. The CDR3 totals 15 residues. V shed 1 base and J 8 bases; nucleotides not matched to a gene: 11. DNA for the CDR3: TGCGCCAGCAGTCAATTACGCGTAGGGGGCCTCAAGCAGTACGTC. Encoded protein: CASSQLRVGGLKQYV.

The chain links TRBV29-1 to TRBJ2-3; 9 nucleotides agree with TRBD2. Germline trimming cut 4 bases from V and 3 bases from J; bases unmatched to any gene: 2. Germline CDR1 SQVTM, CDR2 ANQGSEA. The CDR3 is 13 amino acids. CDR3 DNA: TGCAGCGTTGTTAGCGGGAGAACAGATACGCAGTATTTT. It yields the protein CSVVSGRTDTQYF.

This clone is a singleton in its sample. This chain links TRBV15 with TRBJ2-6, with D uncertain. The germline V and J ends were trimmed by 4 bases and 5 bases, with 3 bases remaining between them. Germline assignment: CDR1 LNHNV and CDR2 YYDKDF (reference sequence). This CDR3 has 12 amino acids. The CDR3: CATSNRANVLTF. The CDR3, as DNA: TGTGCCACCAGCAACAGGGCCAACGTCCTGACTTTC.

The chain recombines TRBV27 with TRBJ2-5; perhaps TRBD2 as D (5 bases). Trimming left V 4 bases short and J 7 bases short, with 10 bases between. Germline CDR1 MNHEY, CDR2 SMNVEV (reference sequence). The CDR3 covers 12 residues. The CDR3 spells CASSSGSATQYF. Here the CDR3 DNA reads TGTGCCAGCAGTTCTGGTAGCGCGACCCAGTACTTC.

This clone was counted once. The CDR3 region is CASSLGPGQGQGEQYF. DNA for the CDR3: TGTGCCAGCAGCTTAGGACCGGGACAGGGGCAAGGGGAGCAGTACTTC. The V gene is TRBV7-2, the J gene TRBJ2-7; 10 bases fit TRBD1. Trimming removed 1 base from V and 7 bases from J; junction bases left unmatched: 10. The CDR3 loop spans 16 amino acids. Germline V gene lookup returns CDR1 SGHTA and CDR2 FQGNSA.

This clone was seen a single time. The chain links TRBV18 to TRBJ2-3; 9 bases are a match to TRBD1. CDR1 and CDR2 from the germline V gene are KGHSH and LQKENI. The junction had 6 bases not matched to a gene; V was cut back by 3 bases and J by 5 bases. The CDR3 is 15 residues long. The CDR3 loop reads CASSPPTGGVDTQYF. DNA of the CDR3: TGTGCCAGCTCACCGCCGACAGGGGGTGTAGATACGCAGTATTTT.

This chain connects TRBV7-2 to TRBJ1-6, with a weak D call TRBD1 (5 bases). V was shortened by 4 bases and J by 0 bases, with 10 bases between the two germline ends. CDR3 length: 16 amino acids. The V gene's germline CDR1 is SGHTA and CDR2 FQGNSA. As DNA, the CDR3 is TGTGCCAGCAGCTCCCACCAGGGCTCCTATAATTCACCCCTCCACTTT. Translation: CASSSHQGSYNSPLHF.

The chain is built from TRBV5-6 and TRBJ2-3, with 11 bases that match TRBD2. The germline gives CDR1 SGHDT, CDR2 YYEEEE. The CDR3 is made up of 17 amino acids. V trimming: 3 bases; J trimming: 2 bases; junction bases outside the gene matches: 8. The DNA of the CDR3 is TGTGCCAGCAGCTACCCACTAGCGGGAGAGTTCACAGATACGCAGTATTTT. Translating it yields CASSYPLAGEFTDTQYF. The entire variable domain, with the rest obtained from reference TRBV5-6 and TRBJ2-3, is as follows: DAGVTQSPTHLIKTRGQQVTLRCSPKSGHDTVSWYQQALGQGPQFIFQYYEEEERQRGNFPDRFSGHQFPNYSSELNVNALLLGDSALYLCASSYPLAGEFTDTQYFGPGTRLTVL.

The rearrangement uses TRBV6-5 and TRBJ1-1; D gene unclear. The V gene's germline CDR1 is MNHEY and CDR2 SVGAGI. This CDR3 is 14 amino acids long. V lost 4 bases and J 4 bases, leaving 13 bases between the germline ends. CDR3 nucleotides: TGTGCCAGCAGTTCTTTGGGAGGGATCACTGAAGCTTTCTTT. Its protein is CASSSLGGITEAFF.

The V and J genes are TRBV10-3 and TRBJ2-1, with a weak D call TRBD2 (6 bases). Looked up from germline, CDR1 is ENHRY and CDR2 is SYGVKD. The CDR3 length is 15 residues. The V end lost 4 bases, the J end lost 7 bases, and 17 bases lay between the germline ends. CDR3 protein: CAISGEEPRLNEQFF. CDR3 bases: TGTGCCATCAGTGGGGAGGAGCCCCGGTTGAATGAGCAGTTCTTC.

The chain links TRBV2 to TRBJ2-5; possible D gene TRBD1, 6 bases. The DNA end is a closer match to TRBJ2-7, so the J assignment may be wrong. Germline assignment: CDR1 SNHLY and CDR2 FYNNEI. This CDR3 contains 16 residues. The CDR3 DNA reads TGTGCCAGCAGCGAGGACAGTGGACGATTACTCTACGAGCAGTACTTC. It is translated as CASSEDSGRLLYEQYF.

This rearrangement joins TRBV27 to TRBJ2-7; a weak D match, TRBD2 (5 bases). CDR3 length: 13 amino acids. V dropped 5 bases and J dropped 6 bases, with 14 bases sitting between them. CDR1 is MNHEY, CDR2 SMNVEV, per germline (reference sequence). CDR3 residues: CASSPFEGSEQYV. The CDR3 nucleotides are TGTGCCAGCAGTCCATTTGAGGGTTCCGAGCAGTACGTC.

The chain carries TRBV7-3 and TRBJ1-3; 9 bases line up with TRBD1. The germline CDR1 and CDR2 sequences are SGHTA and FQGTGA. CDR3 length: 20 amino acids. V lost 2 bases, J lost 2 bases, and 16 bases stayed unmatched. The CDR3 here is CASSLPGTGYSVAAGNTIYF. CDR3 in DNA: TGTGCCAGCAGCTTACCCGGGACAGGGTATTCTGTAGCGGCTGGAAACACCATATATTTT.

The J gene is TRBJ1-5, the V gene TRBV7-2; maybe TRBD1 (5 bases). The CDR3 spans 15 residues. Germline-derived CDR1 and CDR2 are SGHTA and FQGNSA. V shed 0 bases and J shed 5 bases, with 11 bases lying between them. CDR3 nucleotides: TGTGCCAGCAGCTTAGCGAGTAGCAGGGATCAGCCCCAGCATTTT. This codes for CASSLASSRDQPQHF.

This chain links TRBV7-2 with TRBJ1-1; D unclear. Trimming took off 7 bases at V and 4 bases at J, with 13 bases between the two ends. CDR1 is SGHTA, CDR2 FQGNSA, per germline. The CDR3 has 13 residues. CDR3 bases: TGTGCCAGCAACCTGGTGGGCGTCACTGAAGCTTTCTTT. Protein product: CASNLVGVTEAFF.

The J gene is TRBJ2-3, the V gene TRBV6-6; D not certain. This CDR3 is 11 amino acids long. Trimming took 7 bases from V and 2 from J, leaving 4 bases between them. In germline, CDR1 is MNHNY, CDR2 SVGAGI (reference sequence). The CDR3 coding sequence is TGTGCCAGCACCAACACAGATACGCAGTATTTT. This gives the protein CASTNTDTQYF.